This T cell receptor (beta chain) is from a study of T cell repertoires and HLA-DP antigens (dated 2018 in TCRdb). Study-level background: Using HeLa cells transduced to present allogeneic HLA-DP, the study set up an in vitro model of CD4+ T cell alloreactivity. Compared with self, one alloantigen differed at one amino acid in the peptide-binding groove and the other differed at fewer than 11, modelling structurally similar versus dissimilar alloantigens. The three donors, two male and one female, ranged from the 18-to-29 to the 60-to-69 age band. On average, 218.4 ng of DNA went in for sorted CD137+CD4+ samples, versus roughly 1.2 ug for pre-culture CD4+ samples.

TCRB CDR3 regions were amplified with the immunoSEQ multiplex PCR using forward primers for 54 TRBV segments and reverse primers for 13 TRBJ segments. For pre-culture CD4+ samples, sequencing was done at deep resolution with a target of approximately 200,000 T cell genomes. Sequencing of the amplicons was done on an Illumina HiSeq System, giving 87 bp reads that spanned the CDR3. On the study's bioinformatics: Reads were corrected for PCR and sequencing errors, and CDR3 regions were defined by alignment to IMGT reference sequences. Synthetic template pools were used to estimate template counts and unique rearrangement counts. Clonality was computed by subtracting Pielou's evenness from 1. The Daley-Smith estimator was used to estimate richness. Repertoire overlap was measured with Morisita's index. A clone counted as low-abundance if it appeared in cultured samples but went undetected in the pre-culture repertoire of the same donor. Here the immuneACCESS table is served through TCRdb, limited to in-frame sequences with V and J called. Missing clones are a known gap in these copies; in checked studies unresolved V genes cover under half, and the rest lacks a known reason. V, J and clone size are those of that table, while D and trimming were read from the DNA. For this sample there are some 120,000 clones; approximately 92% appear just once. The top ten clones comprise more than 0.25% of the sample.

This clone was picked up one time. This receptor's antigen is unknown. Nothing much larger sits one base from this clone, and base qualities are not available. Magnetic bead negative selection was used to isolate untouched CD4+ T cells from Ficoll-separated PBMC, with an average purity of around 98%. Using magnetic beads, untouched CD4+ T cells were isolated from Ficoll-separated PBMC at 95% to 98% purity, with only negligible CD8+ contamination. Donors were a few healthy blood donors whose buffy coats supplied peripheral blood mononuclear cells. All three donors were CMV seronegative. The DNeasy Blood & Tissue Kit was used to extract genomic DNA. For each subject, genomic DNA from sorted CD137+CD4+ cells and from pre-culture CD4+ baseline samples underwent TCRB sequencing. Spanning cysteine to valine, the CDR3 consists of 15 amino acids. Only the CDR3 part of the read is kept: 45 bases, read in frame from the first base. Taken from the germline V gene, the CDR1 and CDR2 loops are MDHEN and SYDVKM. The trim is 6 bases for V and 4 bases for J, with a gap of 19 bases between the germline ends.

The full study reports these points: Similar clonality (approximately 0.39) was observed for sorted CD137+ cells against both alloantigens, and this clonality was much higher than that observed in pre-culture samples (approximately 0.043). Naive and memory CD4+ repertoires were not analysed separately. The study was limited by having just a few donors, by relying on a non-physiological HeLa antigen-presenting system, and by using total CD4+ cells as responders. Average cumulative frequency of clones undetected before culture was around 36% against one allele and roughly 54% against the other.

Sequenced: CD4+ T cells from PBMCs. This chain is built from TRBV28 and TRBJ2-7; a tentative D call is TRBD2 (7 bases match). The origin of this receptor is a woman under 30 in good health and CMV-seronegative. The CDR3 region: CASSLGGAALYEQYV. The DNA reads TGTGCCAGCAGCTTGGGGGGGGCGGCCCTGTACGAGCAGTACGTC.